A single sample is the source of the 27 T cell receptor beta chains below, sequenced in a study of neurological immune-mediated disorders. TCRdb redid the calling of the 5' RACE reads with MiXCR, one entry per CDR3 protein. Among about 69,000 distinct CDR3 sequences, about 4.2% were seen once, and the ten largest hold 1% to 1.5%. Sequencing used PBMCs. These receptors were taken from a man aged 30 to 45 with multiple sclerosis.

This clonotype was detected many times. The chain joins TRBV12-3 or TRBV12-4 to TRBJ1-2; 8 bases line up with TRBD1. V shed 7 bases, J shed 3 bases, and the junction held 7 bases outside the gene matches. This CDR3 is 14 amino acids long. The CDR3 DNA reads TGTGCCAGCACCTGGACAGGGAGTGACTATGGCTACACCTTC. It encodes CASTWTGSDYGYTF.

This clonotype was counted at least ten times. This chain links TRBV6-5 with TRBJ1-1, with a tentative D call TRBD1 (5 bases). V lost 6 bases, J lost 6 bases, and 17 bases lay in between. The CDR3 loop spans 14 amino acids. Germline lookup yields CDR1 MNHEY and CDR2 SVGAGI. The CDR3 DNA is TGTGCCAGCAGATCCCGGGGACTTGGGGCTGAAGCTTTCTTT. Protein product: CASRSRGLGAEAFF.

The table lists this clonotype with many counts. J is TRBJ2-1 and V is TRBV5-1; 9 nucleotides align to TRBD2. The CDR3 covers 15 residues. In germline, CDR1 is SGHRS, CDR2 YFSETQ. J gave up 3 bases and V 4 bases, and 5 bases lay outside the gene matches. The CDR3 spells CASSHGLAFYNEQFF. CDR3 nucleotide sequence: TGCGCCAGCAGCCATGGACTAGCGTTCTACAATGAGCAGTTCTTC.

The rearrangement joins TRBV9 to TRBJ2-5, with 8 bases matching TRBD2. Germline assignment: CDR1 SGDLS and CDR2 YYNGEE. The V and J ends lost 0 bases and 1 base, in that order; junction bases with no gene match: 8. This CDR3 is 17 amino acids long. CDR3 DNA: TGTGCCAGCAGCGTAGCTACGGGGGGGCGCACCCAAGAGACCCAGTACTTC. This translates into CASSVATGGRTQETQYF.

V is TRBV5-1 and J is TRBJ1-1; D remains unclear. The CDR3 consists of 13 residues. Germline-derived CDR1 and CDR2 are SGHRS and YFSETQ. V was pared by 4 bases and J by 4 bases, with 11 bases between. The CDR3 protein is CASSLRSPTEAFF. The DNA for the CDR3 is TGCGCCAGCAGCCTTAGGTCCCCCACTGAAGCTTTCTTT.

There are many counts of this clonotype. This chain joins TRBV7-8 and TRBJ2-7; D unresolved. Trimming took off 2 bases at V and 4 bases at J, with 3 bases between the two ends. The CDR3 is made up of 11 amino acids. CDR1 is SGHVS, CDR2 FQNEAQ, per germline. The CDR3 DNA follows: TGTGCCAGCAGCTTAATGTACGAGCAGTACTTC. Residues: CASSLMYEQYF. Variable domain in full (rest from reference TRBV7-8 and TRBJ2-7): GAGVSQSPRYKVAKRGQDVALRCDPISGHVSLFWYQQALGQGPEFLTYFQNEAQLDKSGLPSDRFFAERPEGSVSTLKIQRTQQEDSAVYLCASSLMYEQYFGPGTRLTVT.

This clonotype was found many times. V usage is TRBV10-2 and J usage is TRBJ2-1; 8 bases are shared with TRBD1. V shed 0 bases and J 6 bases; nucleotides not matched to a gene: 4. This CDR3 is built from 15 residues. The germline CDR1 and CDR2 sequences are WSHSY and SAAADI. The CDR3, as DNA: TGCGCCAGCAGTGAGTCCCCCAGGGGGCTCAATGAGCAGTTCTTC. Protein: CASSESPRGLNEQFF.

This clonotype was seen ten or more times. CDR3 in amino acids: CASSYGQFMNTEAFF. The CDR3 coding sequence is TGTGCCAGCAGTTACGGACAGTTCATGAACACTGAAGCTTTCTTT. This chain joins TRBV6-5 and TRBJ1-1, with D perhaps matching TRBD1 (6 bases). CDR1 is MNHEY and CDR2 is SVGAGI in the germline V gene. This CDR3 region has 15 residues. V was cut by 2 bases and J by 0 bases, with 10 bases left in between.

Ten or more counts support this clonotype. V usage is TRBV25-1 and J usage is TRBJ1-2; possible D gene TRBD1, 5 bases. V was shortened by 5 bases and J by 2 bases, with 9 bases between the two germline ends. The CDR3 runs to 13 residues. Germline V gene lookup returns CDR1 MGHDK and CDR2 SYGVNS. CDR3: CASSSRDNYGYTF. CDR3 DNA sequence: TGTGCCAGCAGTTCTCGGGACAACTATGGCTACACCTTC.

This clonotype came up many times. The chain combines TRBV5-1 with TRBJ2-3; TRBD1 matches 9 bases. The CDR3 consists of 14 residues. Germline CDR1 SGHRS, CDR2 YFSETQ. V was pared by 2 bases and J by 5 bases, with 3 bases of the junction left unmatched. The CDR3 coding sequence is TGCGCCAGCAGCTTACAGGGGGCTCAAGATACGCAGTATTTT. The encoded protein is CASSLQGAQDTQYF. The whole variable domain, remainder taken from reference TRBV5-1 and TRBJ2-3, is KAGVTQTPRYLIKTRGQQVTLSCSPISGHRSVSWYQQTPGQGLQFLFEYFSETQRNKGNFPGRFSGRQFSNSRSEMNVSTLELGDSALYLCASSLQGAQDTQYFGPGTRLTVL.

This clonotype showed up many times. V gene TRBV20-1 combines with J gene TRBJ2-3; D is possibly TRBD1 (6 bases). Germline assignment: CDR1 DFQATT and CDR2 SNEGSKA (reference sequence). The CDR3 is 14 amino acids. V lost 3 bases, J lost 3 bases, and 13 bases lay in between. The CDR3 nucleotides read TGCAGTGCTAGCTGGGACAAAAAAACAGATACGCAGTATTTT. Translation gives CSASWDKKTDTQYF.

This clonotype was detected ten times or more. The gene calls are TRBV7-2 and TRBJ2-1; TRBD2 matches 9 bases. The CDR3 extends over 15 amino acids. In germline, CDR1 is SGHTA, CDR2 FQGNSA. Trimming at V came to 4 bases and at J to 10 bases, leaving 11 bases not matched to a gene. This CDR3 reads CASSSAPGLAGEQFF. The CDR3 coding sequence is TGTGCCAGCAGCTCCGCGCCGGGACTAGCAGGGGAGCAGTTCTTC.

This clonotype was counted at least ten times. The V and J genes are TRBV4-1 and TRBJ1-3; no reliable D call. Trimming shortened V by 3 bases and J by 4 bases, and 7 bases separated the two germline ends. The germline CDR1 and CDR2 sequences are MGHRA and YSYEKL. The CDR3 runs 13 residues. CDR3 sequence (DNA): TGCGCCAGCAGCCAGACATTAGGAAACACCATATATTTT. Its protein product is CASSQTLGNTIYF.

This clonotype has ten or more counts. The chain joins TRBV7-3 to TRBJ2-3; no definite D call. Between the trimmed V and J ends, which lost 2 bases and 4 bases, there was a span of 7 bases. This CDR3 has 13 residues. Germline lookup yields CDR1 SGHTA and CDR2 FQGTGA. The CDR3: CASSLASADTQYF. The CDR3 DNA reads TGTGCCAGCAGCTTAGCAAGCGCAGATACGCAGTATTTT.

V gene TRBV12-2 combines with J gene TRBJ2-7; the table's D call, TRBD2, was not checked against the DNA. TRBV12-2 is marked as a pseudogene. This CDR3 region has 15 residues. CDR3 sequence reads: CASRLVGGARYEQYF. The CDR3 DNA reads TGTGCAAGTCGCTTGGTCGGGGGGGCCCGCTACGAGCAGTACTTC.

A word on this clonotype: Since a much larger clone is just one base distant, this may be a read error. This chain joins TRBV10-3 and TRBJ1-4, with D tentatively TRBD1 (5 bases). Germline lookup yields CDR1 ENHRY and CDR2 SYGVKD. This CDR3 comprises 12 residues. The CDR3 nucleotides are TGTGCGAGTGGGGGGAAGGATGAAAAACTGTTTTTT. Amino acids: CASGGKDEKLFF.

This clonotype came up many times. V gene TRBV7-9 combines with J gene TRBJ1-1; maybe TRBD1 (5 bases). This CDR3 spans 14 amino acids. The V and J ends lost 4 bases and 0 bases respectively, with 9 bases between them. Germline CDR1 reads SEHNR; CDR2 reads FQNEAQ (reference sequence). CDR3 sequence: CASSSGHLNTEAFF. The CDR3 DNA sequence: TGTGCCAGCAGCTCTGGACATTTGAACACTGAAGCTTTCTTT.

This clonotype was detected ten times or more. The chain has TRBV7-6 and TRBJ2-5; 9 bases line up with TRBD2. The CDR3 has 15 amino acids. The V and J ends lost 2 bases and 5 bases, in that order; junction bases with no gene match: 6. Germline CDR1 is SGHVS and CDR2 is FNYEAQ. CDR3 in amino acids: CASSLSVSGGETQYF. The CDR3 DNA is TGTGCCAGCAGCTTATCCGTTAGCGGGGGTGAGACCCAGTACTTC.

This clonotype was recorded at least ten times. The rearrangement links TRBV5-5 to TRBJ2-6; D perhaps matches TRBD2 (6 bases). CDR3 length equals 17 residues. The germline gives CDR1 SGHKS, CDR2 YYEKEE (reference sequence). Trimming pared 2 bases from V and 2 bases from J, leaving 14 bases between. CDR3 DNA sequence: TGTGCCAGCAGCTTAAACCCCGCGGGGCCTGGGGCCAACGTCCTGACTTTC. Encoded protein: CASSLNPAGPGANVLTF.

On this clonotype itself: This sequence may be a read error, since a much larger clone differs from it by one base. The rearrangement uses TRBV7-8 and TRBJ2-2; 7 bases line up with TRBD1. In germline, CDR1 is SGHVS, CDR2 FQNEAQ. CDR3 length equals 15 residues. The DNA of the CDR3 is TGTGCCAGCAGCTTGGGGACAGCGAACACCCGGGAGCTGTTTTTT. This codes for CASSLGTANTRELFF.

This clonotype was counted at least ten times. The gene calls are TRBV2 and TRBJ1-5; TRBD1 is a possible D gene (6 bases). CDR3 length equals 14 residues. CDR1 and CDR2 (germline): SNHLY, FYNNEI. V lost 9 bases and J lost 8, with 20 bases in between. This CDR3 reads CARGGQTDREPQHF. CDR3 DNA sequence: TGTGCCAGAGGGGGACAAACCGATAGGGAGCCCCAGCATTTT.

This clonotype was seen many times. The gene calls are TRBV5-6 and TRBJ2-7; 9 bases line up with TRBD1. The V gene end was trimmed by 6 bases and the J gene end by 0 bases; junction bases not matched to a gene: 4. From germline, CDR1 is SGHDT and CDR2 YYEEEE. This CDR3 has 14 amino acids. CDR3 in DNA: TGTGCCAGCACTTCGGGACAGGGCTCCTACGAGCAGTACTTC. Its translation: CASTSGQGSYEQYF.

Comments on this clonotype: A single base separates this from a much larger clone, so it may be a read error. The conserved phenylalanine or tryptophan is not found at the CDR3 terminus, so this likely reflects a read error. This chain uses TRBV14 with TRBJ1-2, with TRBD1 matching 8 bases. Looked up from germline, CDR1 is SGHDN and CDR2 is FVKESK. The CDR3 has 15 amino acids. J gave up 4 bases and V 4 bases, and 8 bases lay outside the gene matches. CDR3 sequence: CASSLGQGTFYGYTI. The CDR3, as DNA: TGTGCCAGCAGCCTCGGACAGGGTACTTTCTATGGCTACACCATC.

This clonotype was seen at least ten times. This chain connects TRBV4-1 to TRBJ2-5; a weak D match, TRBD2 (6 bases). The length of the CDR3 is 13 residues. Germline lookup yields CDR1 MGHRA and CDR2 YSYEKL. V lost 11 bases, J lost 4 bases, and 17 bases lay in between. DNA of the CDR3: TGCGCCGCGGGGCAGTCCGACGGAGAGACCCAGTACTTC. Protein sequence: CAAGQSDGETQYF.

This clonotype was found many times. The chain is built from TRBV11-2 and TRBJ2-2; D gene unclear. Germline V gene sequence: CDR1 SGHAT, CDR2 FQNNGV. V was shortened by 5 bases and J by 5 bases, with 12 bases between the two germline ends. This CDR3 spans 14 amino acids. The CDR3 DNA follows: TGTGCCAGCAGCGCCCTTTCAACGACCGGGGAGCTGTTTTTT. Translated, it gives CASSALSTTGELFF. Full variable domain (rest looked up from reference TRBV11-2 and TRBJ2-2): EAGVAQSPRYKIIEKRQSVAFWCNPISGHATLYWYQQILGQGPKLLIQFQNNGVVDDSQLPKDRFSAERLKGVDSTLKIQPAKLEDSAVYLCASSALSTTGELFFGEGSRLTVL.

This clonotype was recorded at least ten times. The gene calls are TRBV7-7 and TRBJ2-2; TRBD1 matches 9 bases. The trim removed 5 bases at V and 5 bases at J, leaving 6 bases unmatched. The length of the CDR3 is 15 residues. CDR1 and CDR2 from the germline V gene are SSHAT and FNYEAQ (reference sequence). The CDR3 bases are TGTGCCAGCAGCGTGACAGGGGGGAGTACCGGGGAGCTGTTTTTT. Protein sequence: CASSVTGGSTGELFF.

This clonotype was observed a few times. Sequence at one end of the junction differs from germline and may be a read error. The chain links TRBV6-2 or TRBV6-3 to TRBJ1-5; 7 bases agree with TRBD1. The germline V gene encodes CDR1 MNHEY and CDR2 SVGEGT. This CDR3 is 14 amino acids long. As DNA, the CDR3 is TGTGCCAGCAGTGGCCAGGGGGGATATCAGCCCCAGAATTTT. Its protein product is CASSGQGGYQPQNF.